This is a list of T cell receptor beta chains from one sample in a study of identical twins. TCRdb passed the 5' RACE reads through MiXCR, listing each CDR3 protein once. Of around 1.7 million distinct CDR3 sequences detected, less than 40% appear once; the ten largest clones hold about 0.27%. Sequencing input: cord blood. These TCRs come from a newborn girl in good health. Both conserved end residues are part of each CDR3.

V	J	CDR3
TRBV5-1	TRBJ2-1	CASSWQRDQTYNEQFF
TRBV7-8	TRBJ1-5	CASSLNRVSNQPQHF
TRBV5-1	TRBJ2-3	CASSLALRGPTDTQYF
TRBV12-3/TRBV12-4	TRBJ2-2	CASSFRTGDSTGELFF
TRBV6-5	TRBJ1-2	CASSYSWGDGYTF
TRBV25-1	TRBJ1-2	CASSDSLGQEHYGYTF
TRBV12-3/TRBV12-4	TRBJ2-7	CASSPRPGLAGGPYEQYF
TRBV12-5	TRBJ2-5	CASGLDTSHQETQYF
TRBV27	TRBJ2-1	CASSLTGGKWNEQFF
TRBV4-1	TRBJ2-1	CASSQDVWLARNEQFF
TRBV27	TRBJ1-6	CASSSLYNSPLHF
TRBV4-2	TRBJ1-5	CASSTRQGLNQPQHF
TRBV5-4	TRBJ2-1	CACSPQAGGPYEQFF
TRBV6-1	TRBJ1-4	CASSEQGYEKLFF
TRBV11-2	TRBJ1-4	CASSKTWEGNEKLFF
TRBV15	TRBJ1-3	CATSRGRTPGNTIYF
TRBV5-1	NA	CASSGVAGNSYNEQYF
TRBV3-1	TRBJ2-7	CASSQASVLYEQYF
TRBV12-3/TRBV12-4	TRBJ2-3	CASITLPQGSSTDTQYF
TRBV27	TRBJ2-6	CASTVSGANVLTF
TRBV25-1	TRBJ2-6	CASSDTPSGANVLTF
TRBV10-3	TRBJ2-3	CATKSPSGTDTQYF
TRBV2	TRBJ2-3	CASSEAGATDTQYF
TRBV7-2	TRBJ2-3	CASSLAGTMTDTQYF
TRBV4-1	TRBJ1-2	CASSPRQETNYGYTF
TRBV3-1	TRBJ2-1	CASSQVGETINAEQFF
TRBV11-2	TRBJ1-6	CASSLDLRENSPLHF
TRBV5-1	TRBJ1-2	CASSPGGSSYGYTF